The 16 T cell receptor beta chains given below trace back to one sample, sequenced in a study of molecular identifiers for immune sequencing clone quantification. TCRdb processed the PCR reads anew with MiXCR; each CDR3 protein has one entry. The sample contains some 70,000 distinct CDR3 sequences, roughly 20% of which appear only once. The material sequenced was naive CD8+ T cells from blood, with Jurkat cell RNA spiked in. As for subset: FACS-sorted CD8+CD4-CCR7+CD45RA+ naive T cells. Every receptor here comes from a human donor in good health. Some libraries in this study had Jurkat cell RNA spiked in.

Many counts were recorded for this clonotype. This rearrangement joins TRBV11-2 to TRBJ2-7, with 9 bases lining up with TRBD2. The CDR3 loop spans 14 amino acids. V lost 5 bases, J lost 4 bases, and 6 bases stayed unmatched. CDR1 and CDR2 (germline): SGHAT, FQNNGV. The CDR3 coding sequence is TGTGCCAGCAGCCCGAGTAGCGGGAGTTACGAGCAGTACTTC. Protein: CASSPSSGSYEQYF.

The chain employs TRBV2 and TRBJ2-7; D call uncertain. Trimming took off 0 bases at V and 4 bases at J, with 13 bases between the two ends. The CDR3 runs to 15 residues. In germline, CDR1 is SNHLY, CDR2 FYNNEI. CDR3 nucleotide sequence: TGTGCCAGCAGTGAAGCGCGGTTTGGCAGATACGAGCAGTACTTC. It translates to CASSEARFGRYEQYF.

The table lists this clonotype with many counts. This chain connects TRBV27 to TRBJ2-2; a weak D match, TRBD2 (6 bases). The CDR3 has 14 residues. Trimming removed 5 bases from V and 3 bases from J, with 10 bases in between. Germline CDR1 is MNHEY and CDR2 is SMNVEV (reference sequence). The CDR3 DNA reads TGTGCCAGCAGTCCGGGACTCTACACCGGGGAGCTGTTTTTT. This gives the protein CASSPGLYTGELFF.

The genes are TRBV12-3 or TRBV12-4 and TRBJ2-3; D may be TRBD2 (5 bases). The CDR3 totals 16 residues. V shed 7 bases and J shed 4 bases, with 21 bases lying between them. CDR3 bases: TGTGCCAGCACCGCCCAAGGCGGAGGTTGGGCAGATACGCAGTATTTT. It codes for CASTAQGGGWADTQYF.

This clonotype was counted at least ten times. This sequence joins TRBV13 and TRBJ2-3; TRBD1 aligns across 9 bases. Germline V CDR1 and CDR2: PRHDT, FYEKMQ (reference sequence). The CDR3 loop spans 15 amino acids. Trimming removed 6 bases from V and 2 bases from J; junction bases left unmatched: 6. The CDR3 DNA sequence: TGTGCCAGCAGATGGACAGGGGATAACACAGATACGCAGTATTTT. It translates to CASRWTGDNTDTQYF.

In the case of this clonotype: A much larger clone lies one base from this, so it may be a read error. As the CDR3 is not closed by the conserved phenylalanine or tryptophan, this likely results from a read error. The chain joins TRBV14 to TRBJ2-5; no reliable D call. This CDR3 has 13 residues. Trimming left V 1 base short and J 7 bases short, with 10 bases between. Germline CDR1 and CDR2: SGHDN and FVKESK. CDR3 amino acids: CASSQGSTWTQYS. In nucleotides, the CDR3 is TGTGCCAGCAGCCAAGGATCCACATGGACCCAGTACTCC.

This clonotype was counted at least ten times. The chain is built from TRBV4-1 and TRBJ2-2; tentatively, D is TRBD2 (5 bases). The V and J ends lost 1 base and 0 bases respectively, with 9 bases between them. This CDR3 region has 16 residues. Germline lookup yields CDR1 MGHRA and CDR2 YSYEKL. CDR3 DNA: TGCGCCAGCAGCCAAGTCCTAGCCTCGAACACCGGGGAGCTGTTTTTT. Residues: CASSQVLASNTGELFF.

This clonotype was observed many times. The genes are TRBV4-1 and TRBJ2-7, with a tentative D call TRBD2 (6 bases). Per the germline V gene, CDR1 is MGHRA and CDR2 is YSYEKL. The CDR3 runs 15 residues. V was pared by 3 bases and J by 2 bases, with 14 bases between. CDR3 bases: TGCGCCAGCAGCCATGGTGCTAGCGTAGCCTACGAGCAGTACTTC. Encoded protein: CASSHGASVAYEQYF.

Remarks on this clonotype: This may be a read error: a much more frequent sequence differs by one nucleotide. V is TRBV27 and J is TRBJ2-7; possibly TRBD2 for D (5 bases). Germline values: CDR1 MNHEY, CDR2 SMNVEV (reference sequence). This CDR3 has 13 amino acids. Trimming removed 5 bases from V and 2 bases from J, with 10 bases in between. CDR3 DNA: TGTGCCAGCAGTATAGAGGGCACCTACGAGCAGTACTTC. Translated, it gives CASSIEGTYEQYF.

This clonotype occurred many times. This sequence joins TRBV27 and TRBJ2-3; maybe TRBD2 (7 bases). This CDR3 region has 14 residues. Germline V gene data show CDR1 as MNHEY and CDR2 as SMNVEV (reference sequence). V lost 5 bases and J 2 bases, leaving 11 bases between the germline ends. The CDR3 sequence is CASSPGGYTDTQYF. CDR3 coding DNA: TGTGCCAGCAGTCCGGGGGGCTACACAGATACGCAGTATTTT.

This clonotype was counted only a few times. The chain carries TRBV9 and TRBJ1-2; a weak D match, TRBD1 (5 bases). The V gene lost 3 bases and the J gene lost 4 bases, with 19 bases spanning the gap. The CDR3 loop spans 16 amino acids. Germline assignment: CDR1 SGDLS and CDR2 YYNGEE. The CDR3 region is CASSDQLGYQGYGYTF. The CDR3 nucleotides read TGTGCCAGCAGCGATCAGTTGGGGTATCAGGGCTATGGCTACACCTTC.

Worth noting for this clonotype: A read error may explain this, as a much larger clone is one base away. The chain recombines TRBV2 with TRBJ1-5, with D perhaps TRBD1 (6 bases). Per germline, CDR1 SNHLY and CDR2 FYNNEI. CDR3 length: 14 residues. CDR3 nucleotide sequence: TGTGCCACTGAACAGGGCAGGGGCAATCAGCCCCGGCATTTT. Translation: CATEQGRGNQPRHF.

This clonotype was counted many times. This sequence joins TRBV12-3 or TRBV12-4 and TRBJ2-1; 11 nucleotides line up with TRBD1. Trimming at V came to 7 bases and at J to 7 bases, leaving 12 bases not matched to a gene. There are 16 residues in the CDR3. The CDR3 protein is CASTPLGTGGLNEQFF. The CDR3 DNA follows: TGTGCCAGCACCCCCCTAGGGACAGGGGGTTTAAATGAGCAGTTCTTC.

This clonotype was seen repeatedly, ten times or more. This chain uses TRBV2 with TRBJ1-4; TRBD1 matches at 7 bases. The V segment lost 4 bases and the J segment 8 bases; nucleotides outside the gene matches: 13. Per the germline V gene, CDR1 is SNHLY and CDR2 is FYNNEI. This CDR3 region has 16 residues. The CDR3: CASSAQGMTGYEKLFF. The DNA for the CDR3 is TGTGCCAGCAGTGCCCAAGGGATGACAGGGTACGAAAAACTGTTTTTT.

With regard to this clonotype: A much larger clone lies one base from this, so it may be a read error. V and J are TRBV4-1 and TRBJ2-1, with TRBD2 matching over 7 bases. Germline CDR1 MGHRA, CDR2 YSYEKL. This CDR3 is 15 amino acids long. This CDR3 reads CAGSPLISGVNEQFF. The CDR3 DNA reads TGCGCCGGCAGCCCCCTCATAAGCGGGGTCAATGAGCAGTTCTTC.

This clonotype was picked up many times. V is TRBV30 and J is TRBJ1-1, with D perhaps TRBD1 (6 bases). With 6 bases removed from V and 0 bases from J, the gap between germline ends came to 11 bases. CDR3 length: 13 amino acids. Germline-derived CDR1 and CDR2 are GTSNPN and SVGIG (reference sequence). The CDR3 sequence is CACPGQMNTEAFF. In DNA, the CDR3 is TGTGCCTGTCCGGGACAAATGAACACTGAAGCTTTCTTT.